The 16 T cell receptor beta chains below come from one sample, sequenced in a study of cytomegalovirus exposure and HLA in healthy donors. The PCR used 60 Vbeta and 13 Jbeta primers. Sequencing was performed with immunoSEQ multiplex PCR; in TCRdb, only in-frame clones are kept and a portion is missing. This table holds some 100,000 clones, about four fifths found once. Sequences were obtained from PBMCs. The receptor source for this set is a female donor in good health and CMV-seropositive.

The chain recombines TRBV5-1 with TRBJ1-1; D possibly corresponds to TRBD1 (6 bases). Germline CDR1 is SGHRS and CDR2 is YFSETQ. The V and J ends lost 4 bases and 5 bases respectively, with 12 bases between them. CDR3 length equals 13 residues. In DNA, the CDR3 is TGCGCCAGCAGCCCAGGGGTGGGGACTGAAGCTTTCTTT. As protein: CASSPGVGTEAFF.

The chain uses TRBV9 and TRBJ1-1; possibly TRBD1 for D (5 bases). CDR3 length: 14 residues. CDR1 is SGDLS, CDR2 YYNGEE, per germline. V was trimmed by 5 bases and J by 8 bases, leaving 19 bases between them. DNA for the CDR3: TGTGCCAGCAGGCCTCCGGGCGGGGGAGAGGAAGCTTTCTTT. Protein: CASRPPGGGEEAFF.

This chain connects TRBV19 to TRBJ1-1, with D perhaps matching TRBD1 (5 bases). With 6 bases removed from V and 6 bases from J, the gap between germline ends came to 20 bases. This CDR3 has 15 residues. Per germline, CDR1 LNHDA and CDR2 SQIVND (reference sequence). In DNA form, the CDR3 reads TGTGCCAGTAGCCTCCAGGGCAGGGAAGAAGCTGAAGCTTTCTTT. Translation: CASSLQGREEAEAFF. The whole variable domain, remainder taken from reference TRBV19 and TRBJ1-1, is DGGITQSPKYLFRKEGQNVTLSCEQNLNHDAMYWYRQDPGQGLRLIYYSQIVNDFQKGDIAEGYSVSREKKESFPLTVTSAQKNPTAFYLCASSLQGREEAEAFFGQGTRLTVV.

The chain recombines TRBV10-3 with TRBJ2-7; D is perhaps TRBD2 (6 bases). The CDR3 is 14 amino acids. Looked up from germline, CDR1 is ENHRY and CDR2 is SYGVKD. V was cut by 0 bases and J by 5 bases, with 11 bases left in between. CDR3 residues: CAISESAGSNEQYF. Here the CDR3 DNA reads TGTGCCATCAGTGAGTCCGCCGGGAGTAACGAGCAGTACTTC.

This chain connects TRBV19 to TRBJ1-2; 12 bases align to TRBD1. The germline V gene encodes CDR1 LNHDA and CDR2 SQIVND (reference sequence). The CDR3 spans 15 residues. Trimming cost V 7 bases and J 2 bases; bases outside gene matches: 5. The CDR3 coding sequence is TGTGCCAGTATAGGGACAGGGGGCCCGAACTATGGCTACACCTTC. This encodes CASIGTGGPNYGYTF.

The J gene is TRBJ1-5, the V gene TRBV7-2; no clear D gene. The V and J ends lost 3 bases and 5 bases respectively, with 8 bases between them. The CDR3 sequence is 13 residues long. The germline gives CDR1 SGHTA, CDR2 FQGNSA. The CDR3 DNA reads as TGTGCCAGCAGCTTTCGCGTCGATCAGCCCCAGCATTTT. Its translation: CASSFRVDQPQHF.

V is TRBV19 and J is TRBJ2-6; TRBD1 agrees at 7 bases. This CDR3 contains 16 residues. Germline V lookup: CDR1 LNHDA, CDR2 SQIVND (reference sequence). With 5 bases clipped from V and 1 base from J, the junction kept 5 bases outside the gene matches. This chain's CDR3 is CASSLGQKSGANVLTF. The CDR3 bases are TGTGCCAGTAGTTTGGGACAGAAATCTGGGGCCAACGTCCTGACTTTC.

The V gene is TRBV10-2, the J gene TRBJ1-2; the D gene is possibly TRBD1 (6 bases). This CDR3 has 14 residues. With 7 bases removed from V and 2 bases from J, the gap between germline ends came to 14 bases. The germline CDR1 and CDR2 sequences are WSHSY and SAAADI. The CDR3: CASITRTANYGYTF. Here the CDR3 DNA reads TGCGCCAGCATTACTAGGACAGCAAACTATGGCTACACCTTC.

V gene TRBV18 combines with J gene TRBJ2-5; a possible D gene is TRBD2 (7 bases). Germline assignment: CDR1 KGHSH and CDR2 LQKENI. The CDR3 contains 15 residues. V dropped 2 bases and J dropped 1 base, with 11 bases sitting between them. CDR3 DNA sequence: TGTGCCAGCTCACCAGGGGGGGCAGGCCAAGAGACCCAGTACTTC. Protein: CASSPGGAGQETQYF.

This clone was seen a single time. The V and J genes are TRBV10-3 and TRBJ1-6; D is possibly TRBD1 (6 bases). The CDR3 has 14 amino acids. V was pared by 6 bases and J by 10 bases, with 16 bases between. CDR1 and CDR2 (germline): ENHRY, SYGVKD. CDR3 in DNA: TGTGCCATCAGATCCGGGACACCGAACTCACCCCTCCACTTT. The encoded protein is CAIRSGTPNSPLHF.

V and J are TRBV2 and TRBJ1-1, with D possibly matching TRBD1 (6 bases). This CDR3 contains 15 residues. Germline V gene lookup returns CDR1 SNHLY and CDR2 FYNNEI. V lost 7 bases to trimming and J lost 0 bases, with 15 bases between them. The CDR3 reads CASIRQAGLNTEAFF. The DNA of the CDR3 is TGTGCCAGCATTAGACAGGCGGGTTTGAACACTGAAGCTTTCTTT. Supplemented by reference TRBV2 and TRBJ1-1, the full variable domain reads EPEVTQTPSHQVTQMGQEVILRCVPISNHLYFYWYRQILGQKVEFLVSFYNNEISEKSEIFDDQFSVERPDGSNFTLKIRSTKLEDSAMYFCASIRQAGLNTEAFFGQGTRLTVV.

The genes are TRBV18 and TRBJ2-3, with 7 positions matching TRBD1. J gave up 3 bases and V 1 base, and 1 base lay outside the gene matches. The CDR3 is made up of 14 amino acids. Germline values: CDR1 KGHSH, CDR2 LQKENI. CDR3 in DNA: TGTGCCAGCTCACCACAGACAGGGACAGATACGCAGTATTTT. As protein: CASSPQTGTDTQYF.

The chain links TRBV7-2 to TRBJ2-1; 11 positions agree with TRBD1. With V trimmed by 5 bases and J by 6 bases, 9 bases remained unmatched. The CDR3 sequence is 16 residues long. Germline lookup yields CDR1 SGHTA and CDR2 FQGNSA. The DNA of the CDR3 is TGTGCCAGCAGCCGCAACCCGGGACAGGGGGTCAATGAGCAGTTCTTC. This sequence encodes CASSRNPGQGVNEQFF. Full variable domain (outside the CDR3, taken from reference TRBV7-2 and TRBJ2-1): GAGVSQSPSNKVTEKGKDVELRCDPISGHTALYWYRQSLGQGLEFLIYFQGNSAPDKSGLPSDRFSAERTGGSVSTLTIQRTQQEDSAVYLCASSRNPGQGVNEQFFGPGTRLTVL.

V and J are TRBV19 and TRBJ1-5; no clear D. Deletions cut 3 bases from V and 2 bases from J, with 11 bases between. Germline loops: CDR1 LNHDA, CDR2 SQIVND (reference sequence). This CDR3 spans 15 amino acids. CDR3 residues: CASSIYGEGNQPQHF. CDR3 coding DNA: TGTGCCAGTAGTATCTACGGCGAGGGCAATCAGCCCCAGCATTTT.

This sequence joins TRBV27 and TRBJ2-3; 7 bases line up with TRBD1. Losses at the gene ends were 7 bases for V and 2 bases for J; bases not matched to a gene: 12. The CDR3 extends over 16 amino acids. The V gene's germline CDR1 is MNHEY and CDR2 SMNVEV (reference sequence). CDR3 amino acids: CASTSLGQPSTDTQYF. CDR3 bases: TGTGCCAGCACCTCTCTGGGACAGCCTTCCACAGATACGCAGTATTTT.

Concerning this clone itself: Different DNA sequences within this sample yield the same CDR3. The chain links TRBV11-3 to TRBJ2-3; the D gene is possibly TRBD2 (5 bases). CDR3 length: 15 amino acids. Germline values: CDR1 SGHNT, CDR2 YENEEA. V gave up 3 bases and J gave up 0 bases, with 10 bases separating them. CDR3 sequence: CASSFGRTSTDTQYF. The CDR3 DNA is TGTGCCAGCAGCTTTGGTCGGACTAGCACAGATACGCAGTATTTT.